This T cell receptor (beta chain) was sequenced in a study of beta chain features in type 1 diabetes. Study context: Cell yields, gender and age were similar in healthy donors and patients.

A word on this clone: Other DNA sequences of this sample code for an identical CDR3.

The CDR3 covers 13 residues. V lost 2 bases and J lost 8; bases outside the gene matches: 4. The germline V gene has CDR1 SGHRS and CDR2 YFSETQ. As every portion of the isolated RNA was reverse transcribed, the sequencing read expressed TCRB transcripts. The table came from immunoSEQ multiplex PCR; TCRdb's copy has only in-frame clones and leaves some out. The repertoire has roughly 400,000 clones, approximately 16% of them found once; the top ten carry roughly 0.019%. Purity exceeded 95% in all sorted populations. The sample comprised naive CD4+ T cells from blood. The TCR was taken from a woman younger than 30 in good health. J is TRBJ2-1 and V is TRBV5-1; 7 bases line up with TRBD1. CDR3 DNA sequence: TGCGCCAGCAGCTTACAGGGGACGGATGAGCAGTTCTTC. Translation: CASSLQGTDEQFF.